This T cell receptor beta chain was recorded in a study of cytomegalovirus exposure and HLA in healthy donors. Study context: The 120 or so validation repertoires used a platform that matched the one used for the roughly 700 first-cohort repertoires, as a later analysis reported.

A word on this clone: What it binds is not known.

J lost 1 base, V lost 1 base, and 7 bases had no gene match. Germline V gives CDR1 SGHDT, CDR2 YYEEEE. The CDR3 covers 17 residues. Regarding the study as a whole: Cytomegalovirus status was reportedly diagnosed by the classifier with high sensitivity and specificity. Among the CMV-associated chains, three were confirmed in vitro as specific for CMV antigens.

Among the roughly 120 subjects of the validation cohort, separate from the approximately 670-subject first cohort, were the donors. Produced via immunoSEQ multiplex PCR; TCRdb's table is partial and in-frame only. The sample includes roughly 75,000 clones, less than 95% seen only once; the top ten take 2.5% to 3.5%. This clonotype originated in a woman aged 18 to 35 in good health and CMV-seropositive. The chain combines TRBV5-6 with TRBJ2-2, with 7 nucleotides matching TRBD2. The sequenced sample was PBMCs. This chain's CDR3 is CASSLPSAGLNTGELFF. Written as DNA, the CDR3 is TGTGCCAGCAGCTTGCCGTCAGCGGGATTGAACACCGGGGAGCTGTTTTTT.